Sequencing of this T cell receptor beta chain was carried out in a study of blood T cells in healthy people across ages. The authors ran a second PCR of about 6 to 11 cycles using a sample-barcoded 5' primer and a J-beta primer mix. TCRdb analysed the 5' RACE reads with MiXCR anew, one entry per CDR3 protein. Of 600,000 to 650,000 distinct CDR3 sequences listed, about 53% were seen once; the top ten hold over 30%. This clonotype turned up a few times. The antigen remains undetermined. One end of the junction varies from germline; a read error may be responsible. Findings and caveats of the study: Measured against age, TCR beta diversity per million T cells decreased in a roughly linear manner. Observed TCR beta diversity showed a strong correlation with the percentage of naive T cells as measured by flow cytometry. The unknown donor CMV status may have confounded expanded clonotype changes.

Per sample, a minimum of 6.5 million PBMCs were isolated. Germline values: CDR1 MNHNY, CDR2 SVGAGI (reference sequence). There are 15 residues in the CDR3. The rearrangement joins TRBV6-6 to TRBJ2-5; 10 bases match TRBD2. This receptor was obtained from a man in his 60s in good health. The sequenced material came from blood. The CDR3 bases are TGTGCCAGTAGTTACTACGAGCGGGGGGGAGAGACCCAGTACTTC. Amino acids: CASSYYERGGETQYF.